This note documents a single T cell receptor beta chain sequence. This specimen belongs to a study of blood T cell repertoires in COVID-19. The method was immunoSEQ multiplex PCR; TCRdb's version includes in-frame clones alone and lacks a portion of them. Seen here are fewer than 350,000 clones, 85% observed once, and the top ten hold 2% to 3%. Donors were grouped by their self-reported clinical history. Before being deemed recovered, Cohort 3 donors had two negative PCRs, clearance, or symptom resolution. This CDR3 contains 12 residues. Germline V gene sequence: CDR1 MNHNY, CDR2 SVGAGI (reference sequence). Trimming cost V 5 bases and J 9 bases, with 13 bases left between them.

The chain employs TRBV6-6 and TRBJ2-5; no reliable D call. The material sequenced was PBMCs or T cells enriched from blood (not recorded which). This TCR was recovered from a woman aged 45-59 years who had recovered from COVID-19. The chain's CDR3 is CASSDIGWAQYF. CDR3 nucleotide sequence: TGTGCCAGCAGTGACATTGGGTGGGCCCAGTACTTC.